This T cell receptor (beta chain) was sequenced in a study of T-cell reconstitution after alpha-beta-depleted transplantation in children. General observations from the study: Alpha-beta T cells present about two months after transplant were reported to originate from several hundred expanded graft clones. Recipient T cells and thymic progenitors that survived were the source of the high TCRbeta diversity seen at day 60 in some patients. Newly produced T cells mostly accounted for T-cell counts and diversity one year post-transplant.

Unique molecular identifiers were incorporated during preparation of the TCRbeta library. TCRdb ran MiXCR on the PCR reads and lists one entry per CDR3 protein. Of around 700,000 distinct CDR3 sequences listed, about an eighth are singletons. V was pared by 2 bases and J by 5 bases, with 25 bases between. Germline loops: CDR1 MDHEN, CDR2 SYDVKM. This CDR3 spans 18 amino acids. This clonotype showed up just a few times. Antigen: not known. This sequence was found in a girl aged 2-10 years with congenital amegakaryocytic thrombocytopenia, due to receive a stem cell transplant. This chain connects TRBV28 to TRBJ2-7; D gene ambiguous. Sample: PBMCs, taken before TCRalphabeta/CD19-depleted stem cell transplant. CDR3 loop: CASSLASIPVSTTHEQYF. The CDR3 DNA reads as TGTGCCAGCAGTTTAGCGTCTATCCCAGTCAGTACTACCCACGAGCAGTACTTC. Together with reference TRBV28 and TRBJ2-7, the CDR3 gives the full variable domain: DVKVTQSSRYLVKRTGEKVFLECVQDMDHENMFWYRQDPGLGLRLIYFSYDVKMKEKGDIPEGYSVSREKKERFSLILESASTNQTSMYLCASSLASIPVSTTHEQYFGPGTRLTVT.